This T cell receptor (beta chain) was recorded in a study of T cells after yellow fever vaccination. Study-wide results and limits: Weaker overall was a secondary response that nonetheless peaked faster, on day 5 versus 15.

TCRdb analysed the 5' RACE reads with MiXCR anew, one entry per CDR3 protein. The sample has about 580,000 distinct CDR3 sequences, less than 20% seen once. This clonotype was seen a handful of times. Its matching antigen is unknown. There are 15 residues in the CDR3. In germline, CDR1 is SQVTM, CDR2 ANQGSEA. The V end lost 3 bases, the J end lost 0 bases, and 15 bases lay between the germline ends. The sample in question was PBMCs, obtained more than 4 days after the first yellow fever vaccination. This TCR derives from a man younger than 30 who received the YFV17D yellow fever vaccine. The rearrangement links TRBV29-1 to TRBJ2-7; D perhaps matches TRBD1 (6 bases). CDR3 coding DNA: TGCAGCGTTGATGGTGGGCAGGGGAGCTCCTACGAGCAGTACTTC. Translating gives CSVDGGQGSSYEQYF.